The present entry profiles one TCR beta chain with its context. The antigen is undetermined. This specimen comes from a study of cytomegalovirus exposure and HLA in healthy donors. Study findings and constraints: Donor immune exposure was known only as CMV serostatus. Within a later analysis, the majority of CMV-associated TCR beta chains appeared HLA-restricted. With later analysis, a missense DCLRE1C variant became linked to TCR beta V- and J-gene trimming.

Both 60 Vbeta primers and 13 Jbeta primers went into the PCR. The protocol was immunoSEQ multiplex PCR, while the TCRdb copy is restricted to in-frame clones and leaves out a portion. Here the sample table reports around 60,000 clones. The clonotype was recovered from a man aged 25 to 45 in good health and CMV-seropositive. Sequencing used PBMCs.

The CDR3 nucleotides read TGTGCCAGCACCAAAACAGGTGGAGGGGATACGCAGTATTTT. Its translation: CASTKTGGGDTQYF. The chain recombines TRBV6-5 with TRBJ2-3; perhaps TRBD2 as D (6 bases). Germline CDR1 and CDR2: MNHEY and SVGAGI. Deletions cut 7 bases from V and 6 bases from J, with 17 bases between. CDR3 length: 14 amino acids.